This TCR beta chain was recovered during a study of T cells after yellow fever vaccination. The overall study: Some fractions had low cell numbers, and these were prepared with SMART-Seq v4 Ultra Low Input. General study findings and limits: Some clonotypes, a small share, were shared between CD4 and CD8 compartments.

This clonotype was seen at least ten times. Its antigen is undetermined. TCRdb independently ran MiXCR on the 5' RACE reads; one entry per CDR3 protein. The repertoire holds 170,000 or so distinct CDR3 sequences, about 6.2% seen once, with less than 3.5% in the top ten. The receptor comes from a man between 18 and 29 years old who received the YFV17D yellow fever vaccine. Material: CD4+ T cells sorted from PBMCs, obtained on the day of the first yellow fever vaccination.

CDR3 DNA: TGTGCCAGCAGCTTGGGAGTAGGGAACACCGGGGAGCTGTTTTTT. It encodes CASSLGVGNTGELFF. V and J are TRBV5-4 and TRBJ2-2, with D unclear. The CDR3 totals 15 residues. The V end was cut by 0 bases, the J end by 1 base, with 7 bases between. Germline V gene sequence: CDR1 SGHNT, CDR2 YYREEE (reference sequence). Full variable domain (remainder filled in from reference TRBV5-4 and TRBJ2-2): ETGVTQSPTHLIKTRGQQVTLRCSSQSGHNTVSWYQQALGQGPQFIFQYYREEENGRGNFPPRFSGLQFPNYSSELNVNALELDDSALYLCASSLGVGNTGELFFGEGSRLTVL.